This entry features one T cell receptor beta chain sequence. This CDR3 is 16 amino acids long. CDR1 and CDR2 from the germline V gene are SEHNR and FQNEAQ (reference sequence). TRB rearrangements were amplified by touch-down multiplex PCR with mixed TRB-A/B primers. From the multiplex PCR reads, TCRdb lists one entry per CDR3 protein and no DNA. The sample totals 5,000 to 6,500 distinct CDR3 sequences. The sample originates from a study of T cell clusters in autoimmune cytopenias. Each sample's input was roughly 250 ng genomic DNA, some 38,000 genome equivalents. Specimen: peripheral blood. The sequence derives from a human donor with an autoimmune cytopenia or autoimmune hepatitis (not recorded which). The chain is built from TRBV7-9 and TRBJ2-5; TCRdb picks TRBD1, but there is no DNA to check that call. CDR3 in amino acids: CASSRGAGDSQETQYF.